This T cell receptor (beta chain) stems from a study of T-cell memory formation after mild COVID-19. V gave up 7 bases and J gave up 6 bases; unmatched junction bases: 12. CDR3 length equals 16 residues. The germline CDR1 and CDR2 sequences are LNHDA and SQIVND (reference sequence). TCRdb recomputed calls from the 5' RACE reads with MiXCR, one row per CDR3 protein. Of approximately 350,000 distinct CDR3 sequences in the sample, approximately 13% were seen once. The J gene is TRBJ2-2, the V gene TRBV19; 9 bases are shared with TRBD1. The sequence derives from a man younger than 30 who had mild COVID-19 (a few samples of this study predate the infection). Cell type and time point are not known. Sequenced input: PBMCs or a T cell subset sorted from them (not recorded which). The CDR3 nucleotides are TGTGCCAGTACCACACGGACAGGGGATAGGGCCGGGGAGCTGTTTTTT. This gives the protein CASTTRTGDRAGELFF.